These 32 T cell receptor beta chains were sequenced from one sample in a study of cytomegalovirus exposure and HLA in healthy donors. In the PCR, 60 Vbeta and 13 Jbeta primers were used. Generated by immunoSEQ multiplex PCR, the TCRdb table keeps only in-frame clones and is missing some. The sample consists of more than 60,000 clones, approximately 80% of them appearing once. What was sequenced was PBMCs. The receptor source for this set is a woman aged 30 to 39 in good health and CMV-seronegative.

The chain carries TRBV4-3 and TRBJ2-1, with 7 bases that match TRBD1. This CDR3 has 17 amino acids. V dropped 3 bases and J dropped 7; count of bases not matched to a gene: 15. CDR1 is LGHNA and CDR2 is YSLEER in the germline V gene. The CDR3: CASSQGAGRDSKNEQFF. The CDR3 DNA reads as TGCGCCAGCAGCCAGGGGGCGGGCAGGGACAGTAAGAATGAGCAGTTCTTC.

This clone appeared a few times. The junction shows a germline mismatch at one end, possibly a read error. The rearrangement links TRBV25-1 to TRBJ1-2, with D possibly being TRBD1 (6 bases). CDR3 length equals 12 residues. The germline gives CDR1 MGHDK, CDR2 SYGVNS. The CDR3 loop is CASTTATGLLGF. The CDR3 bases are TGTGCCAGCACCACCGCGACAGGACTCTTAGGATTC.

This clone has just a few counts. The CDR3 nucleotides read TGTGCCAGCAGCTCCCTGGGGGGGGCGAGGTTGTTCGGCACTGAAGCTTTCTTT. This codes for CASSSLGGARLFGTEAFF. The chain links TRBV7-2 to TRBJ1-1, with TRBD1 as a possible D gene (6 bases). This CDR3 has 18 residues. V dropped 4 bases and J dropped 4 bases, with 25 bases sitting between them. The V gene's germline CDR1 is SGHTA and CDR2 FQGNSA.

This chain connects TRBV27 to TRBJ2-7, with 7 bases lining up with TRBD1. Germline CDR1 reads MNHEY; CDR2 reads SMNVEV (reference sequence). The CDR3 spans 14 residues. V shed 4 bases, J shed 4 bases, and the junction held 7 bases outside the gene matches. CDR3 amino acids: CASSSDRTSYEQYF. CDR3 sequence (DNA): TGTGCCAGCAGTTCGGACAGGACGAGTTACGAGCAGTACTTC.

This clone was seen only a few times. The CDR3 nucleotides read TGCGCCAGCAGCCAAGAAATAACAGCTAACTATGGCTACACCTTC. Translation: CASSQEITANYGYTF. This chain links TRBV4-3 with TRBJ1-2; D uncertain. V was clipped by 0 bases and J by 0 bases, with 8 bases between them. The CDR3 is 15 amino acids. Germline CDR1 LGHNA, CDR2 YSLEER.

Here the CDR3 reads CASSLREGHGYTF. CDR3 DNA sequence: TGTGCCAGCAGCCTAAGGGAGGGGCATGGCTACACCTTC. This chain links TRBV5-6 with TRBJ1-2; TRBD1 might be the D (5 bases). V dropped 4 bases and J dropped 6 bases, with 13 bases sitting between them. The germline V gene encodes CDR1 SGHDT and CDR2 YYEEEE. The CDR3 extends over 13 amino acids. The variable domain in full, completed from reference TRBV5-6 and TRBJ1-2, reads DAGVTQSPTHLIKTRGQQVTLRCSPKSGHDTVSWYQQALGQGPQFIFQYYEEEERQRGNFPDRFSGHQFPNYSSELNVNALLLGDSALYLCASSLREGHGYTFGSGTRLTVV.

The CDR3 DNA reads as TGTGCCAGCAGCTTACCTCGAGGGGGCATGTCTGGGGCCAACGTCCTGACTTTC. Protein: CASSLPRGGMSGANVLTF. The chain is built from TRBV11-2 and TRBJ2-6; TRBD1 aligns across 7 bases. Germline CDR1 reads SGHAT; CDR2 reads FQNNGV. CDR3 length equals 18 residues. Germline trimming cut 2 bases from V and 1 base from J; bases unmatched to any gene: 8.

This chain links TRBV27 with TRBJ1-5, with D perhaps matching TRBD1 (5 bases). The CDR3 length is 16 residues. Deletions cut 0 bases from V and 5 bases from J, with 14 bases between. Per the germline V gene, CDR1 is MNHEY and CDR2 is SMNVEV (reference sequence). The DNA for the CDR3 is TGTGCCAGCAGTTTATCCTCAGGGTATCAACATCAGCCCCAGCATTTT. It is translated as CASSLSSGYQHQPQHF.

The chain couples TRBV5-6 to TRBJ1-2; 8 bases match TRBD1. J lost 8 bases, V lost 7 bases, and 10 bases had no gene match. Germline values: CDR1 SGHDT, CDR2 YYEEEE. There are 13 residues in the CDR3. CDR3 in amino acids: CASAADRASGYTF. The CDR3 DNA follows: TGTGCCAGCGCGGCGGACAGGGCAAGCGGCTACACCTTC.

This clone has just a few counts. In DNA, the CDR3 is TGCAGCGCTCCGGGACAGGGGGCGACTTTCTTT. This encodes CSAPGQGATFF. This chain links TRBV29-1 with TRBJ1-1; 12 nucleotides agree with TRBD1. J gave up 12 bases and V 7 bases, and 6 bases lay outside the gene matches. CDR1 is SQVTM, CDR2 ANQGSEA, per germline. There are 11 residues in the CDR3. Looking up the rest from reference TRBV29-1 and TRBJ1-1 gives the full variable domain: SAVISQKPSRDICQRGTSLTIQCQVDSQVTMMFWYRQQPGQSLTLIATANQGSEATYESGFVIDKFPISRPNLTFSTLTVSNMSPEDSSIYLCSAPGQGATFFGQGTRLTVV.

The CDR3 coding sequence is TGTGCCAGCAGCCCCCCCGGGACTAGCGGGAGGGATTCCTACAATGAGCAGTTCTTC. Translated: CASSPPGTSGRDSYNEQFF. The chain employs TRBV13 and TRBJ2-1; 16 bases are a match to TRBD2. The V segment lost 5 bases and the J segment 1 base; nucleotides outside the gene matches: 8. The germline CDR1 and CDR2 sequences are PRHDT and FYEKMQ (reference sequence). The CDR3 is 19 amino acids.

This chain links TRBV27 with TRBJ2-1; perhaps TRBD1 as D (5 bases). The V gene's germline CDR1 is MNHEY and CDR2 SMNVEV (reference sequence). V lost 3 bases, J lost 4 bases, and 10 bases lay in between. This CDR3 region has 14 residues. The chain's CDR3 is CASSLTASYNEQFF. DNA of the CDR3: TGTGCCAGCAGTTTGACAGCGTCTTACAATGAGCAGTTCTTC.

This chain connects TRBV4-3 to TRBJ1-1; 7 bases are a match to TRBD1. CDR3 length equals 15 residues. The V gene end was trimmed by 4 bases and the J gene end by 0 bases; junction bases not matched to a gene: 5. From germline, CDR1 is LGHNA and CDR2 YSLEER. The CDR3 spells CASSPGQAMNTEAFF. In nucleotides, the CDR3 is TGCGCCAGCAGCCCTGGACAGGCTATGAACACTGAAGCTTTCTTT.

For the CDR3, the DNA is TGTGCCAGTGGGACAGGGGTCAGTGTTGGTGAAGCTTTCTTT. This codes for CASGTGVSVGEAFF. The rearrangement uses TRBV19 and TRBJ1-1; the match to TRBD1 covers 10 bases. Germline V gives CDR1 LNHDA, CDR2 SQIVND (reference sequence). CDR3 length: 14 residues. V shed 8 bases, J shed 7 bases, and the junction held 10 bases outside the gene matches.

This clone was detected a few times. The chain is built from TRBV9 and TRBJ1-6; 7 bases are a match to TRBD1. Germline V gives CDR1 SGDLS, CDR2 YYNGEE. The CDR3 contains 13 residues. Germline trimming cut 4 bases from V and 11 bases from J; bases unmatched to any gene: 6. For the CDR3, the DNA is TGTGCCAGCAGCTTATTTCAGGGGGCACCCCTCCACTTT. Translation gives CASSLFQGAPLHF.

DNA for the CDR3: TGTGCCAGCAGCCAAGATTCCCCCGGGGACTTCTTTGCGGAGACCCAGTACTTC. Translation gives CASSQDSPGDFFAETQYF. The chain carries TRBV4-2 and TRBJ2-5; D is possibly TRBD2 (6 bases). Looked up from germline, CDR1 is LGHNA and CDR2 is YNFKEQ. The CDR3 has 18 amino acids. Trimming cost V 0 bases and J 5 bases, with 22 bases left between them.

This clone occurred a few times. This CDR3 reads CASSQGSSGANVLTF. CDR3 DNA: TGCGCCAGCAGCCAAGGCAGCTCTGGGGCCAACGTCCTGACTTTC. The chain is built from TRBV4-3 and TRBJ2-6; no reliable D call. The CDR3 is 15 residues long. Trimming left V 1 base short and J 0 bases short, with 4 bases between. Per the germline V gene, CDR1 is LGHNA and CDR2 is YSLEER.

This clone was detected only once. The rearrangement joins TRBV5-4 to TRBJ2-3; 10 positions agree with TRBD2. The V segment lost 4 bases and the J segment 2 bases; nucleotides outside the gene matches: 7. Germline V gene sequence: CDR1 SGHNT, CDR2 YYREEE (reference sequence). The CDR3 is 16 amino acids. The CDR3 DNA sequence: TGTGCCAGCAGCCCCGGGACTAGCGAACACACAGATACGCAGTATTTT. Translation gives CASSPGTSEHTDTQYF. Combining the CDR3 with reference TRBV5-4 and TRBJ2-3 gives the whole variable domain ETGVTQSPTHLIKTRGQQVTLRCSSQSGHNTVSWYQQALGQGPQFIFQYYREEENGRGNFPPRFSGLQFPNYSSELNVNALELDDSALYLCASSPGTSEHTDTQYFGPGTRLTVL.

V and J are TRBV6-1 and TRBJ1-1, with D uncertain. CDR1 is MNHNS and CDR2 is SASEGT in the germline V gene. Trimming left V 2 bases short and J 1 base short, with 5 bases between. CDR3 length: 13 amino acids. The CDR3 here is CASSEQENTEAFF. The CDR3, as DNA: TGTGCCAGCAGTGAACAGGAGAACACTGAAGCTTTCTTT.

V gene TRBV30 combines with J gene TRBJ2-7, with D maybe TRBD2 (5 bases). The CDR3 loop spans 14 amino acids. The germline V gene encodes CDR1 GTSNPN and CDR2 SVGIG (reference sequence). V lost 0 bases and J 3 bases, leaving 12 bases between the germline ends. The DNA of the CDR3 is TGTGCCTGGAGTGTAAGCGGCGGATTCTACGAGCAGTACGTC. This encodes CAWSVSGGFYEQYV.

This chain uses TRBV2 with TRBJ1-2, with D uncertain. Deletions cut 5 bases from V and 7 bases from J, with 17 bases between. The germline CDR1 and CDR2 sequences are SNHLY and FYNNEI. The CDR3 is 14 amino acids. CDR3 sequence: CASSPTGQAGGYTF. As DNA, the CDR3 is TGTGCCAGCAGTCCCACTGGGCAGGCAGGTGGCTACACCTTC. Looking up the rest from reference TRBV2 and TRBJ1-2 gives the full variable domain: EPEVTQTPSHQVTQMGQEVILRCVPISNHLYFYWYRQILGQKVEFLVSFYNNEISEKSEIFDDQFSVERPDGSNFTLKIRSTKLEDSAMYFCASSPTGQAGGYTFGSGTRLTVV.

The V call is TRBV4-3, the J call TRBJ1-2, with 10 positions matching TRBD1. Looked up from germline, CDR1 is LGHNA and CDR2 is YSLEER. The ends lost 0 bases at V and 3 bases at J; junction bases unmatched: 7. The CDR3 covers 17 residues. The CDR3 nucleotides are TGCGCCAGCAGCCAAGATCTCGGGACAGGGGTTTACTATGGCTACACCTTC. Protein product: CASSQDLGTGVYYGYTF.

The chain employs TRBV5-1 and TRBJ2-3; 7 bases align to TRBD1. V gave up 4 bases and J gave up 0 bases; unmatched junction bases: 2. The CDR3 totals 14 residues. Germline V lookup: CDR1 SGHRS, CDR2 YFSETQ. CDR3: CASSGQASTDTQYF. CDR3 sequence (DNA): TGCGCCAGCAGCGGACAGGCCAGCACAGATACGCAGTATTTT. Full variable domain (remainder filled in from reference TRBV5-1 and TRBJ2-3): KAGVTQTPRYLIKTRGQQVTLSCSPISGHRSVSWYQQTPGQGLQFLFEYFSETQRNKGNFPGRFSGRQFSNSRSEMNVSTLELGDSALYLCASSGQASTDTQYFGPGTRLTVL.

The chain carries TRBV19 and TRBJ1-2, with 11 bases that match TRBD1. Trimming at V came to 9 bases and at J to 7 bases, leaving 13 bases not matched to a gene. The CDR3 sequence is 15 residues long. Germline CDR1 LNHDA, CDR2 SQIVND (reference sequence). In nucleotides, the CDR3 is TGTGCCAGCGTTGGACAGGGGGCGGTTCAGAGTGGCTACACCTTC. Translation: CASVGQGAVQSGYTF.

The chain joins TRBV4-1 to TRBJ2-3, with 10 bases identical to TRBD2. The junction had 9 bases not matched to a gene; V was cut back by 4 bases and J by 5 bases. The CDR3 covers 16 residues. Germline loops: CDR1 MGHRA, CDR2 YSYEKL. The CDR3 DNA reads as TGCGCCAGCAGCCCCGGAGCGGGGGGGCACGTAGATACGCAGTATTTT. It translates to CASSPGAGGHVDTQYF.

J is TRBJ2-5 and V is TRBV14, with TRBD1 matching over 7 bases. The J segment lost 3 bases and the V segment lost 4 bases, leaving 8 bases of the junction unmatched. The CDR3 spans 15 residues. CDR1 and CDR2 (germline): SGHDN, FVKESK. DNA for the CDR3: TGTGCCAGCAGCCTATATAGGGACAGAGAAGAGACCCAGTACTTC. It yields the protein CASSLYRDREETQYF.

The rearrangement links TRBV6-5 to TRBJ2-5; 8 nucleotides align to TRBD2. The J segment lost 2 bases and the V segment lost 6 bases, leaving 5 bases of the junction unmatched. In germline, CDR1 is MNHEY, CDR2 SVGAGI. The CDR3 totals 14 residues. This CDR3 is CASRLADRQETQYF. CDR3 nucleotide sequence: TGTGCCAGCAGACTAGCGGATAGACAAGAGACCCAGTACTTC.

CDR3 in DNA: TGTGCCAGCAGCTTGGAGAGGTCCTATGGCTACACCTTC. Translated: CASSLERSYGYTF. V gene TRBV5-6 combines with J gene TRBJ1-2; D not certain. Germline CDR1 is SGHDT and CDR2 is YYEEEE. CDR3 size: 13 residues. The V end was cut by 0 bases, the J end by 4 bases, with 7 bases between.

The table lists this clone with a few counts. The chain carries TRBV29-1 and TRBJ2-6; D possibly corresponds to TRBD1 (6 bases). The germline gives CDR1 SQVTM, CDR2 ANQGSEA. The V end lost 7 bases, the J end lost 0 bases, and 16 bases lay between the germline ends. CDR3 length equals 16 residues. CDR3 sequence: CSASRDTDSGANVLTF. CDR3 nucleotides: TGCAGCGCCTCGAGGGACACGGACTCTGGGGCCAACGTCCTGACTTTC.

V usage is TRBV4-3 and J usage is TRBJ1-2; D call uncertain. Deletions cut 0 bases from V and 0 bases from J, with 17 bases between. CDR1 LGHNA and CDR2 YSLEER come from the germline V gene. The CDR3 spans 18 residues. The DNA of the CDR3 is TGCGCCAGCAGCCAAGAGAGTTTTGCGGATCTCTCTAACTATGGCTACACCTTC. Translation gives CASSQESFADLSNYGYTF.

This chain links TRBV18 with TRBJ1-2; TRBD1 matches 7 bases. This CDR3 region has 13 residues. Unmatched junction bases numbered 4, after V lost 3 bases and J lost 6 bases. In germline, CDR1 is KGHSH, CDR2 LQKENI. The CDR3 spells CASSPRGTDGYTF. The CDR3, as DNA: TGTGCCAGCTCACCCAGGGGGACCGATGGCTACACCTTC.

Concerning this clone: A junction boundary mismatches the germline segment, possibly from a read error. Other DNA sequences in the sample encode the same CDR3. The chain is built from TRBV7-7 and TRBJ2-5; TRBD1 agrees at 8 bases. This CDR3 comprises 14 residues. Germline CDR1 SSHAT, CDR2 FNYEAQ (reference sequence). The CDR3 DNA is TGTGCTAGCAGCTTGGGAACAGGGGGAGAGACCCAGTACTTC. Amino acid sequence: CASSLGTGGETQYF.